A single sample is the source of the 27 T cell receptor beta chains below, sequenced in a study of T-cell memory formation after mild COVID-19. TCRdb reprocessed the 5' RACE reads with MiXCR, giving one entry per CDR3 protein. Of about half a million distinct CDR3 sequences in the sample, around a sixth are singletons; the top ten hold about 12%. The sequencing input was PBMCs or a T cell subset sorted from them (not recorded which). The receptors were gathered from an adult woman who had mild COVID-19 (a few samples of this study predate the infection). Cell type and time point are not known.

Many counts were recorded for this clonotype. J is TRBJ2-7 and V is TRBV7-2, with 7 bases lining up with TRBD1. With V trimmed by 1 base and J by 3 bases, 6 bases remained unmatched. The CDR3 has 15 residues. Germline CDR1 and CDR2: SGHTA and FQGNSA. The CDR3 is CASSLGLTGNYEQYF. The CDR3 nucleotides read TGTGCCAGCAGCTTAGGCTTGACAGGGAACTACGAGCAGTACTTC.

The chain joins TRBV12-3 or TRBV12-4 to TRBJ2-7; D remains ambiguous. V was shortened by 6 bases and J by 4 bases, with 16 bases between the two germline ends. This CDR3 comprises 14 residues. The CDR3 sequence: CASRSSSSRYEQYF. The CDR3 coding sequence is TGTGCCAGCAGAAGCAGCTCCTCAAGATACGAGCAGTACTTC.

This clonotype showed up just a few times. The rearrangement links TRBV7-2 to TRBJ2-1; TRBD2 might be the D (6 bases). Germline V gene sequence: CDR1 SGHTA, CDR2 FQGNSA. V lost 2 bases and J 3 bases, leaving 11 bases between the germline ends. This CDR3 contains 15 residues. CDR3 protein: CASSLLRGDYNEQFF. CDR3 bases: TGTGCCAGCAGCTTATTACGCGGGGACTACAATGAGCAGTTCTTC.

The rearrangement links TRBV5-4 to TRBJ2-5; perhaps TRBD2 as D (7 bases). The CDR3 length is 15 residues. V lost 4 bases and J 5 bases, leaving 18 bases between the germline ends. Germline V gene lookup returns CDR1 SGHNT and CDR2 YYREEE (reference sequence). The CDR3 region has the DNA TGTGCCAGCAGCCAAGGAGGGGGGGCCGTGGAGACCCAGTACTTC. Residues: CASSQGGGAVETQYF.

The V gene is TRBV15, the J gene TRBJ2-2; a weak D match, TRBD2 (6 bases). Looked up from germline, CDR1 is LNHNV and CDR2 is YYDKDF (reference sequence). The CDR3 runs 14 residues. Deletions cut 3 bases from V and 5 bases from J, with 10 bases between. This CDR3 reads CATSRGLGTGELFF. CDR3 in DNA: TGTGCCACCAGCAGGGGACTTGGGACCGGGGAGCTGTTTTTT.

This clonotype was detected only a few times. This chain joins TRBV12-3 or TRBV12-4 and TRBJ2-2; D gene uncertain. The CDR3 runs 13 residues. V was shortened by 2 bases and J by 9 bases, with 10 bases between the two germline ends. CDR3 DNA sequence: TGTGCCAGCAGTTTATATCCAGCACGGGAGCTGTTTTTT. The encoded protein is CASSLYPARELFF.

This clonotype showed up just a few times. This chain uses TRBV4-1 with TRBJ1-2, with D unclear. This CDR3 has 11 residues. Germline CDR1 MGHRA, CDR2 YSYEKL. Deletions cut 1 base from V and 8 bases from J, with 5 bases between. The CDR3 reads CASSQGKGYTF. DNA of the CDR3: TGCGCCAGCAGCCAAGGAAAAGGCTACACCTTC.

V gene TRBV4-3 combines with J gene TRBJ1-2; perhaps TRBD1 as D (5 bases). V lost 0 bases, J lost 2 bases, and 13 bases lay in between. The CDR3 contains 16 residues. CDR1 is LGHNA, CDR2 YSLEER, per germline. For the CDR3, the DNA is TGCGCCAGCAGCCAAGATCTCCTCGGGGACAACTATGGCTACACCTTC. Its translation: CASSQDLLGDNYGYTF.

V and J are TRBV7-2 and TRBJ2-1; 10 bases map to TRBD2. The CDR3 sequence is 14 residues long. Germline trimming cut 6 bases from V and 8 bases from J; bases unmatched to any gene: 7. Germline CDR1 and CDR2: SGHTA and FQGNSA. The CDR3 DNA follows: TGTGCCAGCAGAGGACTAGCGGTAGCGGATGAGCAGTTCTTC. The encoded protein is CASRGLAVADEQFF.

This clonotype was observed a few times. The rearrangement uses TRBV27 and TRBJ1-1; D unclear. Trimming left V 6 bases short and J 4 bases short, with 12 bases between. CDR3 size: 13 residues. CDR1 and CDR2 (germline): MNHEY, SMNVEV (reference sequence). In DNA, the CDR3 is TGTGCCAGCAGCCCGCTTTTACGCACTGAAGCTTTCTTT. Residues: CASSPLLRTEAFF.

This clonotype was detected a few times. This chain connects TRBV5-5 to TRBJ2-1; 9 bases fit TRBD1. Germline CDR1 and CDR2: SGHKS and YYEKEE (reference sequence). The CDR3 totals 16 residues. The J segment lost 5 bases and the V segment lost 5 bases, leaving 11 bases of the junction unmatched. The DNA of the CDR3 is TGTGCCAGCAGGCACCCGGGACAGGGCCGAGACAATGAGCAGTTCTTC. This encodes CASRHPGQGRDNEQFF.

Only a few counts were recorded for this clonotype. This chain's CDR3 is CASSTREGAYDGYTF. CDR3 nucleotides: TGTGCCAGCAGCACCCGGGAGGGGGCCTATGATGGCTACACCTTC. The chain recombines TRBV7-9 with TRBJ1-2; 7 bases are a match to TRBD1. This CDR3 has 15 amino acids. CDR1 and CDR2 (germline): SEHNR, FQNEAQ (reference sequence). V trimming: 5 bases; J trimming: 6 bases; junction bases outside the gene matches: 12. Variable domain in full (rest from reference TRBV7-9 and TRBJ1-2): DTGVSQNPRHKITKRGQNVTFRCDPISEHNRLYWYRQTLGQGPEFLTYFQNEAQLEKSRLLSDRFSAERPKGSFSTLEIQRTEQGDSAMYLCASSTREGAYDGYTFGSGTRLTVV.

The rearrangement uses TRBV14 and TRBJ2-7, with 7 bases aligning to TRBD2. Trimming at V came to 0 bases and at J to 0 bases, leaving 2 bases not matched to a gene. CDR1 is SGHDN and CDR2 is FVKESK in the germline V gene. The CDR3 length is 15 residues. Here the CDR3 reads CASSQEAGNSYEQYF. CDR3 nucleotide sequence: TGTGCCAGCAGCCAAGAAGCGGGAAACTCCTACGAGCAGTACTTC.

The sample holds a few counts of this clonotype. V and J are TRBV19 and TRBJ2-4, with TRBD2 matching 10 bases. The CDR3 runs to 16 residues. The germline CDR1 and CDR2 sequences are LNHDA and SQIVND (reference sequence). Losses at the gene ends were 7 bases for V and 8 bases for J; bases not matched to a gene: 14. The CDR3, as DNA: TGTGCCAGTACTCTTTTTCAAGCGGGAGGGCCGGACATTCAGTACTTC. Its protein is CASTLFQAGGPDIQYF.

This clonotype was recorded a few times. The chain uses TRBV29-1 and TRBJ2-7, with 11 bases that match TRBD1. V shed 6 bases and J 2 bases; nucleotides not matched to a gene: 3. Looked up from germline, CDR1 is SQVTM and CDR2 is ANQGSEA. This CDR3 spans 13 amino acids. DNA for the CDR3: TGCAGCGTGGAGGGACAGGGGGCCTACGAGCAGTACTTC. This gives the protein CSVEGQGAYEQYF.

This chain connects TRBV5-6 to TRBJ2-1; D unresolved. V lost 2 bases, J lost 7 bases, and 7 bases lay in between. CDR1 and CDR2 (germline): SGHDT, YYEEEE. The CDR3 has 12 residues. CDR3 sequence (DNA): TGTGCCAGCAGCTTTATCCTAAATGAGCAGTTCTTC. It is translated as CASSFILNEQFF. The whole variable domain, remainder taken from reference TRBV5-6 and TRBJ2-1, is DAGVTQSPTHLIKTRGQQVTLRCSPKSGHDTVSWYQQALGQGPQFIFQYYEEEERQRGNFPDRFSGHQFPNYSSELNVNALLLGDSALYLCASSFILNEQFFGPGTRLTVL.

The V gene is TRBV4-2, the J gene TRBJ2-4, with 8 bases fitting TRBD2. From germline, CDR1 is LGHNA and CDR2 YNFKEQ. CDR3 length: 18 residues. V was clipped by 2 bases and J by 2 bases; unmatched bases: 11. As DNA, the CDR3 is TGTGCCAGCAGCCAAAATGCCGGGACTAGTCTAACCAAAAACATTCAGTACTTC. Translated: CASSQNAGTSLTKNIQYF.

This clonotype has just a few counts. The CDR3 sequence is CASSVRQGALEETQYF. The CDR3, as DNA: TGTGCCAGCAGCGTGCGACAGGGGGCGTTGGAAGAGACCCAGTACTTC. The genes are TRBV9 and TRBJ2-5; 10 bases map to TRBD1. The length of the CDR3 is 16 residues. Trimming at V came to 2 bases and at J to 3 bases, leaving 7 bases not matched to a gene. The germline V gene encodes CDR1 SGDLS and CDR2 YYNGEE.

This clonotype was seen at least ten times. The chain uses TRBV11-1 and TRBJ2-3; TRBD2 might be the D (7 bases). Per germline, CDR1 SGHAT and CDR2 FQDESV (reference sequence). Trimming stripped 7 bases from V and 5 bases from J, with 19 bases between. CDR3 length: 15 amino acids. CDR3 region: CASMLGGALGDTQYF. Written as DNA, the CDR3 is TGTGCCAGCATGTTAGGGGGGGCCTTGGGAGATACGCAGTATTTT.

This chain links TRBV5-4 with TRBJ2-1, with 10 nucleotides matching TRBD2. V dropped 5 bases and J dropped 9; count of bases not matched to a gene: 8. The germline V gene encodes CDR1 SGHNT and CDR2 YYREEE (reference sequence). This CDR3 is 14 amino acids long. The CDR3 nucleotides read TGTGCCAGCAGGGCCCTAGCGGGAGAGGTTGAGCAGTTCTTC. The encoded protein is CASRALAGEVEQFF.

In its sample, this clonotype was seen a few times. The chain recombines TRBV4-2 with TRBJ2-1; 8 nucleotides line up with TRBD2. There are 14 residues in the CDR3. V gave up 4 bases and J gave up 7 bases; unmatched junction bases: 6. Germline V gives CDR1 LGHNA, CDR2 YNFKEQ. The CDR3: CASSRTGGGNEQFF. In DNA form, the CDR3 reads TGTGCCAGCAGCCGGACGGGAGGGGGTAATGAGCAGTTCTTC.

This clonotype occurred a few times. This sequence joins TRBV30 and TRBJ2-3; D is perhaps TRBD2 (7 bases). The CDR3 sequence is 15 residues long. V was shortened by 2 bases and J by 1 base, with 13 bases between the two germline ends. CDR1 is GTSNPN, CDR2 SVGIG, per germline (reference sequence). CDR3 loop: CAWSLMRGRTDTQYF. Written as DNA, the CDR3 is TGTGCCTGGAGTTTGATGCGGGGGCGCACAGATACGCAGTATTTT.

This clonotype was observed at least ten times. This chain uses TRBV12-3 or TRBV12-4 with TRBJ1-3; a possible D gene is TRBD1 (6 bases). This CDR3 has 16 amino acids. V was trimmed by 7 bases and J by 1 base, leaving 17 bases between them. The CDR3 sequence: CASKLGAGQSGNTIYF. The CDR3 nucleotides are TGTGCCAGCAAACTGGGGGCCGGACAGTCTGGAAACACCATATATTTT.

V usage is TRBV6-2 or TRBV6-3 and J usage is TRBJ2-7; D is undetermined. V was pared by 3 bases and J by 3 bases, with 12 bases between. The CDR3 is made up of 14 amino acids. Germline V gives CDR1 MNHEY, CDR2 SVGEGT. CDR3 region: CASSYRTALYEQYF. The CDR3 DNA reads TGTGCCAGCAGTTATAGGACGGCTCTCTACGAGCAGTACTTC.

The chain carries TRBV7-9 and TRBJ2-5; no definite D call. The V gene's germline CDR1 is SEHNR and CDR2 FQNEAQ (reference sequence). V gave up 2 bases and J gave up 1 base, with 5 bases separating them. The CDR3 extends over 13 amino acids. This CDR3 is CASSLYPQETQYF. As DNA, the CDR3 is TGTGCCAGCAGCTTATACCCCCAAGAGACCCAGTACTTC.

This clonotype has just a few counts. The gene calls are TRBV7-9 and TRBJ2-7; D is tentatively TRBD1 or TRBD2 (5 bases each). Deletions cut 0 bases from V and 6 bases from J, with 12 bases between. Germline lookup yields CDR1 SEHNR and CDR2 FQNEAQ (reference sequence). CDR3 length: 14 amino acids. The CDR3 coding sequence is TGTGCCAGCAGCTTAGCGGGGGTATGGAGCGAGCAGTACTTC. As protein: CASSLAGVWSEQYF.

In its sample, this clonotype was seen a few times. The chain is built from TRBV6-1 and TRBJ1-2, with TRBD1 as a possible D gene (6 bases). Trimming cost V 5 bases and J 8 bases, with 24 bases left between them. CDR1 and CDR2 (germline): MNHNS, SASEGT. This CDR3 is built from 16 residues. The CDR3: CASSIQGYPISDGYTF. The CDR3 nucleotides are TGTGCCAGCAGTATTCAGGGGTATCCCATATCCGACGGCTACACCTTC.